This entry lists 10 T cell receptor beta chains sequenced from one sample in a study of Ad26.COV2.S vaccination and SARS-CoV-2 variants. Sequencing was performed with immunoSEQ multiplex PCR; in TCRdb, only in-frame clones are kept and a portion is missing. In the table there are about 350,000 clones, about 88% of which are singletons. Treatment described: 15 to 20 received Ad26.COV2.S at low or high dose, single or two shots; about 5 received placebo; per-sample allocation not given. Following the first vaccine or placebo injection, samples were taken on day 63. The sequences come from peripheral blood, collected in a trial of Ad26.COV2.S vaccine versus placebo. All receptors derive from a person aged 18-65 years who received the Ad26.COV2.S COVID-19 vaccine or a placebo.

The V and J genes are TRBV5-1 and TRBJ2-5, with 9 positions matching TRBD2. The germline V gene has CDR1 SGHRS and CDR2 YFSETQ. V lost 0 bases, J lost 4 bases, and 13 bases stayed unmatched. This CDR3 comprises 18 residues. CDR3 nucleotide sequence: TGCGCCAGCAGCTTGGCGGCTAGCGGGATCGGTCCTGGAGAGACCCAGTACTTC. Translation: CASSLAASGIGPGETQYF.

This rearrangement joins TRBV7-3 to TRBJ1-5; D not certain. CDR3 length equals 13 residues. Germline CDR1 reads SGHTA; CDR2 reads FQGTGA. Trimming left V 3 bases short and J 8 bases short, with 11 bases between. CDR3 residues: CASSFDRMEPQHF. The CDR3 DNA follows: TGTGCCAGCAGCTTTGACCGAATGGAGCCCCAGCATTTT.

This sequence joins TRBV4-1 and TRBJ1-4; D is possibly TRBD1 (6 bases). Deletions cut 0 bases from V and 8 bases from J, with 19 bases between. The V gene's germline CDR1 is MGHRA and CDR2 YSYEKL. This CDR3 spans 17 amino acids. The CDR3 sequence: CASSQDLGGRPTEKLFF. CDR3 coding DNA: TGCGCCAGCAGCCAAGACCTAGGGGGGCGGCCCACGGAAAAACTGTTTTTT.

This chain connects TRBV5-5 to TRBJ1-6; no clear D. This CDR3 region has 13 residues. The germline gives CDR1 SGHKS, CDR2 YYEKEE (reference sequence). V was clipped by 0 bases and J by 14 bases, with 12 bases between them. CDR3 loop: CASSLAEGLALHF. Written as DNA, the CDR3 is TGTGCCAGCAGCTTGGCGGAGGGATTAGCCCTCCACTTT.

In nucleotides, the CDR3 is TGTGCCAGCAGCCCCGGACAGCTGTCTGGAAACACCATATATTTT. Its protein product is CASSPGQLSGNTIYF. The genes are TRBV28 and TRBJ1-3; TRBD1 might be the D (6 bases). V lost 6 bases to trimming and J lost 1 base, with 13 bases between them. The V gene's germline CDR1 is MDHEN and CDR2 SYDVKM. This CDR3 region has 15 residues.

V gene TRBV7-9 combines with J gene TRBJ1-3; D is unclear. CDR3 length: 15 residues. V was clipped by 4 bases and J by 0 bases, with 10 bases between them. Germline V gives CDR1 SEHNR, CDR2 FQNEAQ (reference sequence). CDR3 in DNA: TGTGCCAGCAGCTCCGCGGGTTTCTCTGGAAACACCATATATTTT. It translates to CASSSAGFSGNTIYF.

The CDR3 region is CSVNTGYGYTF. CDR3 bases: TGCAGCGTTAATACAGGGTATGGCTACACCTTC. The chain combines TRBV29-1 with TRBJ1-2, with a possible D match to TRBD1 (6 bases). Germline V gives CDR1 SQVTM, CDR2 ANQGSEA. V lost 5 bases and J lost 5, with 9 bases in between. This CDR3 comprises 11 residues. Full variable domain (missing parts from reference TRBV29-1 and TRBJ1-2): SAVISQKPSRDICQRGTSLTIQCQVDSQVTMMFWYRQQPGQSLTLIATANQGSEATYESGFVIDKFPISRPNLTFSTLTVSNMSPEDSSIYLCSVNTGYGYTFGSGTRLTVV.

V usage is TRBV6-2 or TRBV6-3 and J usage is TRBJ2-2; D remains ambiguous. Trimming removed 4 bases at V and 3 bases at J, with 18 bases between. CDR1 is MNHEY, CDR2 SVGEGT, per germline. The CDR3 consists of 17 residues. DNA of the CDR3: TGTGCCAGCAGTTTCGGCCTGACCCGAAGTTACACCGGGGAGCTGTTTTTT. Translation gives CASSFGLTRSYTGELFF.

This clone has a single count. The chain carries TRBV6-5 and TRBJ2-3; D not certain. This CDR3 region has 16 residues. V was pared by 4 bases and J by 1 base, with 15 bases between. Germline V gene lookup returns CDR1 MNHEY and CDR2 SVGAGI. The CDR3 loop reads CASSSTLPLGTDTQYF. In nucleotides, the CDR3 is TGTGCCAGCAGTTCGACTCTCCCATTAGGCACAGATACGCAGTATTTT.

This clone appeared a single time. The DNA for the CDR3 is TGTGCCAGCAGTACCCAATCACCGGGACTCCTAACAGATACGCAGTATTTT. Its protein is CASSTQSPGLLTDTQYF. V is TRBV28 and J is TRBJ2-3; a possible D gene is TRBD2 (6 bases). CDR1 is MDHEN and CDR2 is SYDVKM in the germline V gene. V dropped 5 bases and J dropped 3 bases, with 21 bases sitting between them. The length of the CDR3 is 17 residues.